The 22 T cell receptor beta chains presented below share a single source sample, sequenced in a study of CD4 T cells in relation to SARS-CoV-2 and coronaviruses. The assay was immunoSEQ multiplex PCR, and TCRdb's table has in-frame clones only and misses some. Of around 35,000 clones listed, around 85% are singletons. Specimen: memory CD4+ T cells from PBMCs. These receptors were taken from an adult with COVID-19.

The CDR3 DNA is TGTGCCAGCAGCCAAGGCTGGAGTGAGCAGTTCTTC. Translated, it gives CASSQGWSEQFF. The rearrangement uses TRBV3-1 (or the pseudogene TRBV3-2) and TRBJ2-1; no clear D. CDR3 length: 12 residues. Per the germline V gene, CDR1 is LGHDT and CDR2 is YNNKEL (reference sequence). Trimming removed 1 base from V and 9 bases from J, with 7 bases in between.

The genes are TRBV7-8 and TRBJ2-7; 7 positions match TRBD2. This CDR3 is built from 13 residues. The trim removed 1 base at V and 7 bases at J, leaving 4 bases unmatched. Germline-derived CDR1 and CDR2 are SGHVS and FQNEAQ. The CDR3 region is CASSLDGGREQYF. The CDR3, as DNA: TGTGCCAGCAGCTTAGACGGGGGGAGGGAGCAGTACTTC.

A single count supports this clone. The chain is built from TRBV11-2 and TRBJ2-5, with 7 bases lining up with TRBD1. The V segment lost 0 bases and the J segment 5 bases; nucleotides outside the gene matches: 12. The V gene's germline CDR1 is SGHAT and CDR2 FQNNGV. This CDR3 has 17 residues. CDR3 DNA sequence: TGTGCCAGCAGCTTAGATCCTAGACCCAACAGGGGTGAGACCCAGTACTTC. It translates to CASSLDPRPNRGETQYF. The variable domain in full, completed from reference TRBV11-2 and TRBJ2-5, reads EAGVAQSPRYKIIEKRQSVAFWCNPISGHATLYWYQQILGQGPKLLIQFQNNGVVDDSQLPKDRFSAERLKGVDSTLKIQPAKLEDSAVYLCASSLDPRPNRGETQYFGPGTRLLVL.

V and J are TRBV24-1 and TRBJ2-5, with TRBD2 identical over 8 bases. The CDR3 contains 16 residues. Per germline, CDR1 KGHDR and CDR2 SFDVKD. Germline trimming cut 3 bases from V and 5 bases from J; bases unmatched to any gene: 10. Here the CDR3 DNA reads TGTGCCACCAGTGATCCTCCCGGGAGGGGCCTGGAGACCCAGTACTTC. It translates to CATSDPPGRGLETQYF.

This chain links TRBV5-6 with TRBJ1-3; 8 bases are shared with TRBD1. The germline V gene has CDR1 SGHDT and CDR2 YYEEEE. The CDR3 sequence is 18 residues long. J was trimmed by 7 bases and V by 4 bases; bases with no gene match: 19. CDR3 protein: CASSADRTGRTMANTIYF. In DNA, the CDR3 is TGTGCCAGCAGCGCAGACCGGACAGGGCGGACGATGGCGAACACCATATATTTT.

This rearrangement joins TRBV7-2 to TRBJ2-1; D is possibly TRBD1 (6 bases). This CDR3 is 15 amino acids long. The germline gives CDR1 SGHTA, CDR2 FQGNSA. V gave up 2 bases and J gave up 5 bases, with 13 bases separating them. DNA for the CDR3: TGTGCCAGCAGCTTACAGGGACAATACCACAATGAGCAGTTCTTC. Residues: CASSLQGQYHNEQFF.

This clone was seen only a few times. This chain joins TRBV3-1 (or the pseudogene TRBV3-2) and TRBJ2-2, with D uncertain. The CDR3 sequence is 13 residues long. Trimming left V 0 bases short and J 4 bases short, with 3 bases between. Germline V CDR1 and CDR2: LGHDT, YNNKEL (reference sequence). The CDR3 loop is CASSQESTGELFF. DNA of the CDR3: TGTGCCAGCAGCCAAGAATCCACCGGGGAGCTGTTTTTT.

V and J are TRBV7-8 and TRBJ2-3; D possibly uses TRBD1 or TRBD2 (5 bases each). The CDR3 totals 14 residues. Trimming pared 0 bases from V and 4 bases from J, leaving 8 bases between. In germline, CDR1 is SGHVS, CDR2 FQNEAQ. The CDR3 loop reads CASSLAGRADTQYF. As DNA, the CDR3 is TGTGCCAGCAGCTTAGCGGGACGGGCAGATACGCAGTATTTT.

The CDR3 spells CASSTGLDGSSYEQYF. The DNA for the CDR3 is TGTGCCAGCAGCACGGGTTTAGACGGGAGTTCCTACGAGCAGTACTTC. V usage is TRBV5-4 and J usage is TRBJ2-7; D is possibly TRBD2 (6 bases). V was pared by 4 bases and J by 1 base, with 18 bases between. Germline CDR1 and CDR2: SGHNT and YYREEE (reference sequence). CDR3 length equals 16 residues. The full variable domain, rest sourced from reference TRBV5-4 and TRBJ2-7, is ETGVTQSPTHLIKTRGQQVTLRCSSQSGHNTVSWYQQALGQGPQFIFQYYREEENGRGNFPPRFSGLQFPNYSSELNVNALELDDSALYLCASSTGLDGSSYEQYFGPGTRLTVT.

V usage is TRBV19 and J usage is TRBJ2-1, with D tentatively TRBD2 (6 bases). V was trimmed by 4 bases and J by 3 bases, leaving 10 bases between them. The CDR3 contains 14 residues. CDR1 LNHDA and CDR2 SQIVND come from the germline V gene (reference sequence). The DNA of the CDR3 is TGTGCCAGTAGTAGCGGGACGGACTACAATGAGCAGTTCTTC. Its protein product is CASSSGTDYNEQFF.

The gene calls are TRBV28 and TRBJ1-5, with D perhaps matching TRBD1 (6 bases). With 5 bases removed from V and 13 bases from J, the gap between germline ends came to 27 bases. This CDR3 spans 16 amino acids. Germline lookup yields CDR1 MDHEN and CDR2 SYDVKM. CDR3 loop: CASSVSSGTRISPQHF. DNA for the CDR3: TGTGCCAGCAGTGTTTCTTCCGGGACACGGATCTCTCCTCAGCATTTT.

This chain connects TRBV6-5 to TRBJ2-7; D gene unclear. The CDR3 runs to 16 residues. CDR1 MNHEY and CDR2 SVGAGI come from the germline V gene. Between the trimmed V and J ends, which lost 4 bases and 5 bases, there was a span of 21 bases. CDR3 nucleotide sequence: TGTGCCAGCAGTTTCGTACGAGATCTAACCCCTCACGAGCAGTACTTC. This sequence encodes CASSFVRDLTPHEQYF.

The chain employs TRBV7-9 and TRBJ2-3; tentatively, D is TRBD2 (5 bases). Germline CDR1 SEHNR, CDR2 FQNEAQ (reference sequence). CDR3 length: 16 amino acids. The ends were cut back, 1 base at V and 0 bases at J, with 11 bases in the middle. In DNA form, the CDR3 reads TGTGCCAGCAGCTTAGGTGAGCGGTCCAGCACAGATACGCAGTATTTT. Encoded protein: CASSLGERSSTDTQYF. Together with reference TRBV7-9 and TRBJ2-3, the CDR3 gives the full variable domain: DTGVSQNPRHKITKRGQNVTFRCDPISEHNRLYWYRQTLGQGPEFLTYFQNEAQLEKSRLLSDRFSAERPKGSFSTLEIQRTEQGDSAMYLCASSLGERSSTDTQYFGPGTRLTVL.

The chain uses TRBV3-1 (or the pseudogene TRBV3-2) and TRBJ2-1; D may be TRBD1 or TRBD2 (5 bases each). Trimming took off 4 bases at V and 8 bases at J, with 12 bases between the two ends. The CDR3 spans 13 residues. The germline V gene has CDR1 LGHDT and CDR2 YNNKEL (reference sequence). CDR3 sequence: CASSPRGVDEQFF. The CDR3 region has the DNA TGTGCCAGCAGCCCGAGGGGAGTGGATGAGCAGTTCTTC.

This clone was observed a handful of times. The chain couples TRBV6-2 or TRBV6-3 to TRBJ1-1; D unresolved. Germline CDR1 and CDR2: MNHEY and SVGEGT. This CDR3 spans 16 amino acids. Trimming took 0 bases from V and 1 from J, leaving 12 bases between them. The CDR3 here is CASSYSYRTANTEAFF. CDR3 coding DNA: TGTGCCAGCAGTTACTCGTACCGGACGGCGAACACTGAAGCTTTCTTT.

The chain carries TRBV12-2 and TRBJ2-3; the table's D call TRBD1 went unverified against the DNA. TRBV12-2 counts as a pseudogene. The CDR3 totals 17 residues. CDR3 coding DNA: TGTGCAAGTCGCGAACCACCCGGGACAGTTAACACAGATACGCAGTATTTT. It encodes CASREPPGTVNTDTQYF.

The chain has TRBV20-1 and TRBJ2-1; no definite D call. The CDR3 is 10 residues long. Per the germline V gene, CDR1 is DFQATT and CDR2 is SNEGSKA (reference sequence). The V end was cut by 3 bases, the J end by 10 bases, with 7 bases between. The CDR3 sequence: CSARWTEQFF. The CDR3, as DNA: TGCAGTGCTAGGTGGACCGAGCAGTTCTTC.

This clone has just a few counts. The chain uses TRBV29-1 and TRBJ2-1; D perhaps matches TRBD1 (6 bases). The CDR3 covers 21 residues. CDR1 and CDR2 from the germline V gene are SQVTM and ANQGSEA. Trimming removed 0 bases at V and 0 bases at J, with 27 bases between. The CDR3 sequence: CSVEEGPQGSRWGSSYNEQFF. CDR3 in DNA: TGCAGCGTTGAAGAGGGCCCGCAGGGGAGTCGCTGGGGGAGCTCCTACAATGAGCAGTTCTTC.

The chain joins TRBV19 to TRBJ1-6, with TRBD1 matching over 10 bases. CDR1 and CDR2 from the germline V gene are LNHDA and SQIVND (reference sequence). Germline trimming cut 5 bases from V and 9 bases from J; bases unmatched to any gene: 7. This CDR3 is built from 15 residues. The CDR3 is CASSVKGQGSSPLHF. The CDR3 nucleotides are TGTGCCAGTAGTGTCAAGGGACAGGGGAGTTCACCCCTCCACTTT.

The V gene is TRBV19, the J gene TRBJ2-7, with D perhaps matching TRBD1 or TRBD2 (5 bases each). V lost 6 bases and J 3 bases, leaving 15 bases between the germline ends. Germline CDR1 and CDR2: LNHDA and SQIVND (reference sequence). The CDR3 consists of 14 residues. Here the CDR3 reads CASSRTGRLYEQYF. The CDR3 region has the DNA TGTGCCAGTAGCAGAACGGGGCGTCTCTACGAGCAGTACTTC.

The chain uses TRBV18 and TRBJ2-3; TRBD1 aligns across 10 bases. The CDR3 extends over 15 amino acids. Per the germline V gene, CDR1 is KGHSH and CDR2 is LQKENI. V shed 4 bases, J shed 3 bases, and the junction held 4 bases outside the gene matches. The CDR3, as DNA: TGTGCCAGCTCACGGGGACAGGGGCTGACAGATACGCAGTATTTT. It yields the protein CASSRGQGLTDTQYF.

A single count supports this clone. The chain is built from TRBV29-1 and TRBJ1-1; D is ambiguous. Germline V gives CDR1 SQVTM, CDR2 ANQGSEA. The CDR3 is made up of 14 amino acids. Deletions cut 0 bases from V and 5 bases from J, with 13 bases between. The CDR3, as DNA: TGCAGCGTTGAAGACAATCTCTCGAGGACTGAAGCTTTCTTT. It is translated as CSVEDNLSRTEAFF. Complete variable domain (other parts from reference TRBV29-1 and TRBJ1-1): SAVISQKPSRDICQRGTSLTIQCQVDSQVTMMFWYRQQPGQSLTLIATANQGSEATYESGFVIDKFPISRPNLTFSTLTVSNMSPEDSSIYLCSVEDNLSRTEAFFGQGTRLTVV.